The rows below give T cell receptor beta chains drawn from one sample of a study of cytomegalovirus exposure and HLA in healthy donors. Profiled with immunoSEQ multiplex PCR; TCRdb holds only in-frame clones, not every one. The data show 180,000 or so clones, 75% seen once. Sample: PBMCs. These TCRs come from a woman in her thirties or forties in good health and CMV-seropositive. The CDR3 runs from the conserved cysteine through the conserved F or W. Fields, in order: J gene, clone size, D gene, V gene, CDR3 DNA, CDR3 protein. The D gene is left open where the match is weak. Clone size is shown for a subset of rows, as once, few, many or a class of expanded clone.

j_call: TRBJ2-1; clone_size: NA; d_call: TRBD2; v_call: TRBV2; cdr3_nt: TGTGCCAGCGGGACTAGCGGGTTCCCCAATGAGCAATTCTTC; cdr3_aa: CASGTSGFPNEQFF
j_call: TRBJ2-3; clone_size: NA; d_call: NA; v_call: TRBV9; cdr3_nt: TGTGCCAGCAGCGCGGGATTTCCCCACACAGATACGCAGTATTTT; cdr3_aa: CASSAGFPHTDTQYF
j_call: TRBJ2-7; clone_size: few; d_call: TRBD1; v_call: TRBV28; cdr3_nt: TGTGCCAGCAGTCTCTCCCGGACAGGGGGCAACGAGCAGTACTTC; cdr3_aa: CASSLSRTGGNEQYF
j_call: TRBJ2-7; clone_size: NA; d_call: NA; v_call: TRBV14; cdr3_nt: TGTGCCAGCAGCCAATTGTCAGCCCTAGTAGGTGAGCAGTACTTC; cdr3_aa: CASSQLSALVGEQYF
j_call: TRBJ1-5; clone_size: NA; d_call: TRBD1; v_call: TRBV7-2; cdr3_nt: TGTGCCAGCAGCTCCCCAGGGGGACAGCCCCAGCATTTT; cdr3_aa: CASSSPGGQPQHF
j_call: TRBJ2-1; clone_size: NA; d_call: NA; v_call: TRBV18; cdr3_nt: TGTGCCAGCTCACCATATCTAGGACGAGGGGGAGCGCCCTACAATGAGCAGTTCTTC; cdr3_aa: CASSPYLGRGGAPYNEQFF
j_call: TRBJ2-7; clone_size: once; d_call: TRBD2; v_call: TRBV19; cdr3_nt: TGTGCCAGTAGTATGAGCGGGAGAATGTCCTACGAGCAGTACTTC; cdr3_aa: CASSMSGRMSYEQYF
j_call: TRBJ2-3; clone_size: NA; d_call: NA; v_call: TRBV25-1; cdr3_nt: TGTGCCAGCAGTAATAGAAACACAGATACGCAGTATTTT; cdr3_aa: CASSNRNTDTQYF
j_call: TRBJ2-3; clone_size: NA; d_call: NA; v_call: TRBV7-2; cdr3_nt: TGTGCCAGCAGCTTGACTTCGGATACGCAGTATTTT; cdr3_aa: CASSLTSDTQYF
j_call: TRBJ2-7; clone_size: NA; d_call: TRBD2; v_call: TRBV15; cdr3_nt: TGTGCCACCAGCAGAGATCCCGGGGGGATCTACGAGCAGTACTTC; cdr3_aa: CATSRDPGGIYEQYF
j_call: TRBJ2-1; clone_size: NA; d_call: NA; v_call: TRBV7-2; cdr3_nt: TGTGCCAGCAGCGATATCCTTCGGGGCTCCTACAATGAGCAGTTCTTC; cdr3_aa: CASSDILRGSYNEQFF
j_call: TRBJ2-7; clone_size: NA; d_call: TRBD2; v_call: TRBV2; cdr3_nt: TGTGCCAGCAGTGAAGGGACTAGCGAAGACGAGCAGTACTTC; cdr3_aa: CASSEGTSEDEQYF
j_call: TRBJ1-1; clone_size: NA; d_call: TRBD1; v_call: TRBV29-1; cdr3_nt: TGCAGCGTACTGACAGGGGGTAACACTGAAGCTTTCTTT; cdr3_aa: CSVLTGGNTEAFF
j_call: TRBJ2-1; clone_size: NA; d_call: NA; v_call: TRBV9; cdr3_nt: TGTGCCAGCAGCGAGGGGAATGAGCAGTTCTTC; cdr3_aa: CASSEGNEQFF
j_call: TRBJ1-4; clone_size: NA; d_call: TRBD1; v_call: TRBV29-1; cdr3_nt: TGCAGCGTTGAGGGACAGGGGAATGAAAAACTGTTTTTT; cdr3_aa: CSVEGQGNEKLFF
j_call: TRBJ1-1; clone_size: NA; d_call: NA; v_call: TRBV10-3; cdr3_nt: TGTGCCATCAGTGAAGAGGGAAACACTGAAGCTTTCTTT; cdr3_aa: CAISEEGNTEAFF
j_call: TRBJ1-1; clone_size: NA; d_call: NA; v_call: TRBV7-9; cdr3_nt: TGTGCCAGCATCCCTCGGGGCGGGGGGCGAGTCACTGAAGCTTTCTTT; cdr3_aa: CASIPRGGGRVTEAFF
j_call: TRBJ2-1; clone_size: NA; d_call: NA; v_call: TRBV29-1; cdr3_nt: TGCAGCGTTGAAGATACGGCAGGGCATTACAATGAGCAGTTCTTC; cdr3_aa: CSVEDTAGHYNEQFF
j_call: TRBJ2-7; clone_size: NA; d_call: NA; v_call: TRBV28; cdr3_nt: TGTGCCAGCAGTTATAAGGGACTGTGCGAGCAGTACTTC; cdr3_aa: CASSYKGLCEQYF
j_call: TRBJ1-1; clone_size: NA; d_call: NA; v_call: TRBV5-1; cdr3_nt: TGCGCCAGCAGCTTGGCCGGGGAGGGAGGGCGGTCGGCTTTCTTT; cdr3_aa: CASSLAGEGGRSAFF
j_call: TRBJ2-1; clone_size: NA; d_call: TRBD1; v_call: TRBV28; cdr3_nt: TGTGCCAGCAGTTTAGCCGGGACAGAGGTGTACAATGAGCAGTTCTTC; cdr3_aa: CASSLAGTEVYNEQFF
j_call: TRBJ2-3; clone_size: NA; d_call: NA; v_call: TRBV7-2; cdr3_nt: TGTGCCAGCAGCTTAGTTGCCGGGGGAGGCACAGATACGCAGTATTTT; cdr3_aa: CASSLVAGGGTDTQYF
j_call: TRBJ1-4; clone_size: NA; d_call: NA; v_call: TRBV4-1; cdr3_nt: TGCGCCAGCAGCCAAGTCAACCCTACAGGGGAAAAACTGTTTTTT; cdr3_aa: CASSQVNPTGEKLFF
j_call: TRBJ2-7; clone_size: NA; d_call: TRBD1; v_call: TRBV10-2; cdr3_nt: TGCGCCAGCACCGAAGGGACAGACTACGAGCAGTACTTC; cdr3_aa: CASTEGTDYEQYF
j_call: TRBJ2-7; clone_size: NA; d_call: NA; v_call: TRBV11-2; cdr3_nt: TGTGCCAGCAGCTTAATGTCGGGAGCGCGCTCCGAGCAGTACTTC; cdr3_aa: CASSLMSGARSEQYF
j_call: TRBJ2-7; clone_size: few; d_call: TRBD2; v_call: TRBV5-4; cdr3_nt: TGTGCCAGCAGCCGAGGGGGTAGCGGGACCCCCTACGAGCAGTACTTC; cdr3_aa: CASSRGGSGTPYEQYF
j_call: TRBJ2-2; clone_size: NA; d_call: TRBD1; v_call: TRBV28; cdr3_nt: TGTGCCAGCAGCCGAGGGGGCTCGGGGACCGGGGAGCTGTTTTTT; cdr3_aa: CASSRGGSGTGELFF
j_call: TRBJ2-7; clone_size: NA; d_call: TRBD2; v_call: TRBV5-1; cdr3_nt: TGCGCCAGCAGCGCCGATGGGATGGGACTAGCGGGAGCCCACGAGCAGTACTTC; cdr3_aa: CASSADGMGLAGAHEQYF
j_call: TRBJ1-3; clone_size: few; d_call: NA; v_call: TRBV7-9; cdr3_nt: TGTGCCAGCAGCTTAGGCAGGGCTGGAAACACCATATATTTT; cdr3_aa: CASSLGRAGNTIYF
j_call: TRBJ2-7; clone_size: NA; d_call: TRBD2; v_call: TRBV2; cdr3_nt: TGTGCCAGCAGGGCCCGGACTAGCCCTAGTAACTCCTACGAGCAGTACTTC; cdr3_aa: CASRARTSPSNSYEQYF
j_call: TRBJ2-2; clone_size: NA; d_call: TRBD1; v_call: TRBV7-3; cdr3_nt: TGTGCCAGCAGCCCATGGACAGGGGGCGGCACCGGGGAGCTGTTTTTT; cdr3_aa: CASSPWTGGGTGELFF
j_call: TRBJ2-3; clone_size: NA; d_call: NA; v_call: TRBV9; cdr3_nt: TGTGCCAGCAGCGTAGCTAGCACAGATACGCAGTATTTT; cdr3_aa: CASSVASTDTQYF
j_call: TRBJ1-2; clone_size: NA; d_call: NA; v_call: TRBV28; cdr3_nt: TGTGCCAGCAGCCCGTCGGGACTCTTCGGGGGCTACACCTTC; cdr3_aa: CASSPSGLFGGYTF
j_call: TRBJ1-4; clone_size: NA; d_call: NA; v_call: TRBV28; cdr3_nt: TGTGCCAGCAGACCACAGGGTTTAGTTAATGAAAAACTGTTTTTT; cdr3_aa: CASRPQGLVNEKLFF
j_call: TRBJ1-1; clone_size: NA; d_call: TRBD1; v_call: TRBV7-9; cdr3_nt: TGTTCCAGCAGCTTACCACAGGGGGCAGCTTTCTTT; cdr3_aa: CSSSLPQGAAFF
j_call: TRBJ1-4; clone_size: once; d_call: TRBD1; v_call: TRBV6-5; cdr3_nt: TGTGCCAGCCGGACAGGGAATGAAAAACTGTTTTTT; cdr3_aa: CASRTGNEKLFF
j_call: TRBJ2-2; clone_size: NA; d_call: NA; v_call: TRBV15; cdr3_nt: TGTGCCACCAGCAGAGATCCGGGTATGACCGGGGAGCTGTTTTTT; cdr3_aa: CATSRDPGMTGELFF
j_call: TRBJ2-3; clone_size: NA; d_call: TRBD2; v_call: TRBV29-1; cdr3_nt: TGCAGCGTCGGGACTAGCGGGAACTCAGATACGCAGTATTTT; cdr3_aa: CSVGTSGNSDTQYF
j_call: TRBJ1-5; clone_size: NA; d_call: TRBD1; v_call: TRBV10-2; cdr3_nt: TGCGCCAGCAGGGGGACAGATAGCAATCAGCCCCAGCATTTT; cdr3_aa: CASRGTDSNQPQHF
j_call: TRBJ2-1; clone_size: few; d_call: TRBD2; v_call: TRBV5-1; cdr3_nt: TGCGCCAGCAGCTTGGGACTAGCGGGAGGACTGAGCTCCTACAATGAGCAGTTCTTC; cdr3_aa: CASSLGLAGGLSSYNEQFF
j_call: TRBJ2-1; clone_size: NA; d_call: TRBD1; v_call: TRBV19; cdr3_nt: TGTGCCAGTAGCCTTCCGGGACAGGGCCTCAATGAGCAGTTCTTC; cdr3_aa: CASSLPGQGLNEQFF
j_call: TRBJ2-1; clone_size: NA; d_call: TRBD2; v_call: TRBV9; cdr3_nt: TGTGCCAGCAGCGTAGACGGGAGGGCCCTTTTGTTCTTC; cdr3_aa: CASSVDGRALLFF
j_call: TRBJ2-1; clone_size: few; d_call: TRBD1; v_call: TRBV7-8; cdr3_nt: TGTGCCAGCAGCTTAGTAGGGGGCGAAGTTTACAATGAGCAGTTCTTC; cdr3_aa: CASSLVGGEVYNEQFF